Listed here are 24 T cell receptor beta chains from one sample, sequenced in a study of shared clonotypes between healthy human individuals. Clones were read by immunoSEQ multiplex PCR, and TCRdb kept only the in-frame ones, dropping some. This sample yields about 1.1 million clones, of which roughly 77% are seen a single time; almost 0.9% belongs to the top ten. The sample taken for sequencing was memory CD4+ T cells from PBMCs. Subset in this sample: CD45RA-negative fraction. Every receptor here comes from a man between 18 and 29 years old in good health. Some clones in this sample may be carry-over from other donors' samples.

This clone appeared once. The chain has TRBV2 and TRBJ2-7, with D hard to call. The CDR3 runs 13 residues. Germline V gene sequence: CDR1 SNHLY, CDR2 FYNNEI. Trimming cost V 3 bases and J 6 bases, with 12 bases left between them. The CDR3 nucleotides are TGTGCCAGCAGTGAGCAGTTCCAACCCGAGCAGTACTTC. Encoded protein: CASSEQFQPEQYF. The full variable domain, rest sourced from reference TRBV2 and TRBJ2-7, is EPEVTQTPSHQVTQMGQEVILRCVPISNHLYFYWYRQILGQKVEFLVSFYNNEISEKSEIFDDQFSVERPDGSNFTLKIRSTKLEDSAMYFCASSEQFQPEQYFGPGTRLTVT.

V gene TRBV7-3 combines with J gene TRBJ2-6; 7 bases fit TRBD1. V shed 6 bases and J 2 bases; nucleotides not matched to a gene: 4. The CDR3 spans 15 residues. Germline values: CDR1 SGHTA, CDR2 FQGTGA. For the CDR3, the DNA is TGTGCCAGCAGTCGCACAGGGGCTGGGGCCAACGTCCTGACTTTC. It yields the protein CASSRTGAGANVLTF.

This clone showed up just once. The chain recombines TRBV9 with TRBJ2-6; TRBD1 matches at 8 bases. After removal of 3 bases from V and 3 bases from J, the junction contained 8 bases not matched to a gene. The CDR3 has 17 amino acids. The germline CDR1 and CDR2 sequences are SGDLS and YYNGEE. The CDR3 loop is CASSGFSGGGGANVLTF. The CDR3 region has the DNA TGTGCCAGCAGCGGATTTTCAGGGGGCGGTGGGGCCAACGTCCTGACTTTC.

The chain links TRBV28 to TRBJ1-1; D remains unclear. V lost 2 bases and J lost 1, with 11 bases in between. The CDR3 runs to 15 residues. Germline V CDR1 and CDR2: MDHEN, SYDVKM. The CDR3 loop is CASSLRPGRNTEAFF. DNA for the CDR3: TGTGCCAGCAGTTTAAGGCCGGGCCGGAACACTGAAGCTTTCTTT.

The V gene is TRBV7-9, the J gene TRBJ1-3; 11 bases fit TRBD1. Per germline, CDR1 SEHNR and CDR2 FQNEAQ (reference sequence). The CDR3 extends over 14 amino acids. The V gene end was trimmed by 4 bases and the J gene end by 11 bases; junction bases not matched to a gene: 7. CDR3 nucleotides: TGTGCCAGCAGCTCGGAGGGACAGGGGGTTTCCATATATTTT. This gives the protein CASSSEGQGVSIYF.

A few counts support this clone. Because it lacks the conserved phenylalanine or tryptophan at the end, this CDR3 is likely a read error. The chain employs TRBV2 and TRBJ1-5; 9 nucleotides line up with TRBD1. CDR1 and CDR2 (germline): SNHLY, FYNNEI. Trimming cost V 9 bases and J 9 bases; bases outside gene matches: 9. The CDR3 is made up of 13 amino acids. This CDR3 is CASHGTGKVPQHS. The CDR3 coding sequence is TGTGCCAGTCACGGGACAGGGAAGGTGCCCCAGCATTCT.

This chain links TRBV5-1 with TRBJ1-4; D ambiguous. The germline V gene encodes CDR1 SGHRS and CDR2 YFSETQ. The CDR3 consists of 13 residues. With 4 bases removed from V and 4 bases from J, the gap between germline ends came to 8 bases. The CDR3 is CASSGWINEKLFF. For the CDR3, the DNA is TGCGCCAGCAGCGGGTGGATTAATGAAAAACTGTTTTTT.

Details on this clone: The same CDR3 can be traced to other DNA sequences in this sample. The chain combines TRBV19 with TRBJ1-1; unclear D gene. This CDR3 comprises 11 residues. With 7 bases removed from V and 1 base from J, the gap between germline ends came to 4 bases. Germline V gives CDR1 LNHDA, CDR2 SQIVND (reference sequence). The CDR3 region has the DNA TGTGCCAGTACAGAGAACACTGAAGCTTTCTTT. It specifies CASTENTEAFF.

Ten or more counts support this clone. J is TRBJ2-2 and V is TRBV27; 7 bases align to TRBD1. Germline CDR1 is MNHEY and CDR2 is SMNVEV (reference sequence). This CDR3 contains 15 residues. Losses at the gene ends were 6 bases for V and 0 bases for J; bases not matched to a gene: 4. The CDR3 nucleotides read TGTGCCAGCAGAACAGGGGTCTCGAACACCGGGGAGCTGTTTTTT. It specifies CASRTGVSNTGELFF.

The CDR3 sequence is CASSDIGVSDTQYF. The CDR3 DNA reads TGTGCCAGCAGTGACATAGGTGTGTCAGATACGCAGTATTTT. The rearrangement joins TRBV6-4 to TRBJ2-3; unclear D gene. The CDR3 runs 14 residues. In germline, CDR1 is MRHNA, CDR2 SNTAGT. V was cut by 2 bases and J by 4 bases, with 10 bases left in between.

This chain uses TRBV28 with TRBJ2-7; TRBD1 is a possible D gene (6 bases). CDR1 is MDHEN and CDR2 is SYDVKM in the germline V gene. V was trimmed by 7 bases and J by 4 bases, leaving 17 bases between them. This CDR3 region has 14 residues. The chain's CDR3 is CASNGVGQTYEQYF. The CDR3 region has the DNA TGTGCCAGCAACGGCGTCGGACAGACGTACGAGCAGTACTTC. Full variable domain (remainder filled in from reference TRBV28 and TRBJ2-7): DVKVTQSSRYLVKRTGEKVFLECVQDMDHENMFWYRQDPGLGLRLIYFSYDVKMKEKGDIPEGYSVSREKKERFSLILESASTNQTSMYLCASNGVGQTYEQYFGPGTRLTVT.

The chain has TRBV6-1 and TRBJ2-5; 10 nucleotides match TRBD2. Looked up from germline, CDR1 is MNHNS and CDR2 is SASEGT. The CDR3 runs to 15 residues. Trimming at V came to 7 bases and at J to 4 bases, leaving 9 bases not matched to a gene. The CDR3 nucleotides are TGTGCCAGCACTATAAACTTAGCGGGAGGAGAGACCCAGTACTTC. It specifies CASTINLAGGETQYF.

The chain recombines TRBV6-1 with TRBJ1-5; no clear D gene. Germline lookup yields CDR1 MNHNS and CDR2 SASEGT. The CDR3 loop spans 12 amino acids. V was cut by 2 bases and J by 9 bases, with 8 bases left in between. The CDR3 nucleotides read TGTGCCAGCAGTGAAAGTTTTCCGCCCCAGCATTTT. This gives the protein CASSESFPPQHF.

The rearrangement links TRBV27 to TRBJ1-1; the D is unclear. V was shortened by 3 bases and J by 2 bases, with 10 bases between the two germline ends. CDR1 MNHEY and CDR2 SMNVEV come from the germline V gene (reference sequence). The CDR3 loop spans 14 amino acids. In DNA form, the CDR3 reads TGTGCCAGCAGTTTGAATTCAGATAACACTGAAGCTTTCTTT. It encodes CASSLNSDNTEAFF.

The chain combines TRBV5-1 with TRBJ1-2; D gene ambiguous. The CDR3 length is 14 residues. The ends were cut back, 9 bases at V and 0 bases at J, with 15 bases in the middle. CDR1 is SGHRS and CDR2 is YFSETQ in the germline V gene. CDR3 protein: CATSTGPPNYGYTF. The CDR3 bases are TGCGCCACCTCGACCGGGCCCCCTAACTATGGCTACACCTTC.

This chain connects TRBV7-3 to TRBJ1-2; the match to TRBD1 covers 7 bases. The CDR3 extends over 14 amino acids. J was trimmed by 5 bases and V by 4 bases; bases with no gene match: 7. The germline gives CDR1 SGHTA, CDR2 FQGTGA. The CDR3 loop reads CASSSAGQRYGYTF. CDR3 sequence (DNA): TGTGCCAGCAGCTCCGCGGGACAGAGATATGGCTACACCTTC.

About this clone: The same CDR3 can be traced to other DNA sequences in this sample. The CDR3 spells CASSLDSGTNEQFF. For the CDR3, the DNA is TGTGCCAGCAGCTTGGACTCAGGGACCAATGAGCAGTTCTTC. The chain combines TRBV5-4 with TRBJ2-1; either TRBD1 or TRBD2 may supply D (5 bases each). Germline CDR1 SGHNT, CDR2 YYREEE (reference sequence). The CDR3 has 14 residues. Deletions cut 0 bases from V and 6 bases from J, with 10 bases between.

This clone was detected only a few times. The V gene is TRBV27, the J gene TRBJ2-2; maybe TRBD1 (6 bases). Germline V gives CDR1 MNHEY, CDR2 SMNVEV (reference sequence). The length of the CDR3 is 14 residues. V was trimmed by 5 bases and J by 6 bases, leaving 13 bases between them. The CDR3: CASSLYRDSGELFF. CDR3 DNA: TGTGCCAGCAGTCTCTACAGGGATTCCGGGGAGCTGTTTTTT.

J is TRBJ2-6 and V is TRBV7-2, with 7 bases lining up with TRBD1. Germline trimming cut 5 bases from V and 0 bases from J; bases unmatched to any gene: 10. This CDR3 comprises 18 residues. The germline V gene has CDR1 SGHTA and CDR2 FQGNSA. The CDR3 DNA reads as TGTGCCAGCAGCGCCTACAGGGGTCCCATCTCTGGGGCCAACGTCCTGACTTTC. Translated: CASSAYRGPISGANVLTF. The entire variable domain, with the rest obtained from reference TRBV7-2 and TRBJ2-6, is as follows: GAGVSQSPSNKVTEKGKDVELRCDPISGHTALYWYRQSLGQGLEFLIYFQGNSAPDKSGLPSDRFSAERTGGSVSTLTIQRTQQEDSAVYLCASSAYRGPISGANVLTFGAGSRLTVL.

This clone was counted once. The chain links TRBV5-1 to TRBJ2-7; 10 positions match TRBD2. This CDR3 region has 14 residues. CDR1 is SGHRS, CDR2 YFSETQ, per germline. V lost 1 base to trimming and J lost 5 bases; unmatched junction nucleotides: 3. The CDR3 DNA follows: TGCGCCAGCAGCTTGTTACTAGCGGGAAACGAGCAGTACTTC. This sequence encodes CASSLLLAGNEQYF.

This clone was picked up a small number of times. Other nucleotide sequences from this sample produce the same CDR3. This chain connects TRBV6-1 to TRBJ1-1; TRBD1 might be the D (6 bases). The V and J ends lost 5 bases and 3 bases respectively, with 13 bases between them. Germline values: CDR1 MNHNS, CDR2 SASEGT. The length of the CDR3 is 14 residues. Written as DNA, the CDR3 is TGTGCCAGCAGTAAACAGGGCAGAGACACTGAAGCTTTCTTT. Protein sequence: CASSKQGRDTEAFF.

This chain joins TRBV7-6 and TRBJ1-2; D not certain. The CDR3 loop spans 13 amino acids. Germline values: CDR1 SGHVS, CDR2 FNYEAQ. V was pared by 5 bases and J by 8 bases, with 15 bases between. This chain's CDR3 is CASSPLAGYGYTF. CDR3 DNA: TGTGCCAGCAGCCCACTCGCGGGCTACGGCTACACCTTC.

V is TRBV28 and J is TRBJ2-7, with TRBD2 matching 9 bases. Germline V gene lookup returns CDR1 MDHEN and CDR2 SYDVKM. This CDR3 contains 16 residues. V trimming: 2 bases; J trimming: 0 bases; junction bases outside the gene matches: 5. This CDR3 reads CASSLTGGRVSYEQYF. The CDR3 nucleotides are TGTGCCAGCAGTTTAACCGGCGGGAGGGTCTCCTACGAGCAGTACTTC.

V gene TRBV10-1 combines with J gene TRBJ2-1, with 12 bases matching TRBD2. Losses at the gene ends were 10 bases for V and 10 bases for J; bases not matched to a gene: 5. This CDR3 has 12 residues. CDR1 is WNHNN, CDR2 SYGVQD, per germline (reference sequence). This chain's CDR3 is CAIPGLAGEQFF. CDR3 DNA sequence: TGCGCCATCCCCGGACTAGCGGGAGAGCAGTTCTTC.